This passage covers 7 T cell receptor beta chains from one sample sequenced in a study of shared clonotypes between healthy human individuals. CD45RO-negative cells were positively selected for CCR7, leaving out terminally differentiated effector memory CD45RA+ cells. Method: immunoSEQ multiplex PCR; TCRdb's copy keeps in-frame clones and lacks some. There are about 2.1 million clones in the sample; around 95% occur only once, and about 1.7% lies in the top ten. The sample comprised naive CD8+ T cells from PBMCs. All receptors derive from a young man in good health. Some clones in this sample may be carry-over from other donors' samples.

The V call is TRBV19, the J call TRBJ1-5; TRBD1 matches 7 bases. Trimming at V came to 5 bases and at J to 5 bases, leaving 12 bases not matched to a gene. The CDR3 contains 16 residues. CDR1 is LNHDA and CDR2 is SQIVND in the germline V gene (reference sequence). The CDR3 nucleotides read TGTGCCAGTAGTCCCTTTGGACAGGATTGGTATCAGCCCCAGCATTTT. This codes for CASSPFGQDWYQPQHF.

The V and J genes are TRBV6-6 and TRBJ2-1; D may be TRBD2 (5 bases). The CDR3 runs 12 residues. V was trimmed by 4 bases and J by 8 bases, leaving 9 bases between them. The germline V gene encodes CDR1 MNHNY and CDR2 SVGAGI (reference sequence). Here the CDR3 DNA reads TGTGCCAGCAGTTTGGGGAGCGATGAGCAGTTCTTC. Amino acid sequence: CASSLGSDEQFF.

The genes are TRBV16 and TRBJ2-7, with 8 bases aligning to TRBD2. J was trimmed by 0 bases and V by 3 bases; bases with no gene match: 19. CDR3 length: 20 amino acids. Germline-derived CDR1 and CDR2 are KGHSY and FQNENV. The CDR3, as DNA: TGTGCCAGCAGCCATTATTCGCGGGAGGTTATAACCACTAGCTCCTACGAGCAGTACTTC. Amino acids: CASSHYSREVITTSSYEQYF.

This clone was counted a single time. The gene calls are TRBV30 and TRBJ2-7; unclear D gene. The V end lost 2 bases, the J end lost 0 bases, and 8 bases lay between the germline ends. CDR3 length: 13 residues. CDR1 is GTSNPN and CDR2 is SVGIG in the germline V gene (reference sequence). The CDR3 reads CAWSYGPSYEQYF. The DNA for the CDR3 is TGTGCCTGGAGTTATGGTCCCTCCTACGAGCAGTACTTC.

The chain employs TRBV10-3 and TRBJ1-2; D is possibly TRBD1 (5 bases). The CDR3 has 11 residues. CDR1 and CDR2 (germline): ENHRY, SYGVKD. With 8 bases removed from V and 8 bases from J, the gap between germline ends came to 12 bases. CDR3 in amino acids: CAIGGMWGYTF. Here the CDR3 DNA reads TGTGCCATCGGGGGAATGTGGGGCTACACCTTC.

V usage is TRBV15 and J usage is TRBJ2-2; weak D call: TRBD2 (5 bases). Deletions cut 0 bases from V and 0 bases from J, with 14 bases between. CDR3 length: 18 amino acids. CDR1 is LNHNV and CDR2 is YYDKDF in the germline V gene (reference sequence). CDR3 in amino acids: CATSREEGPASNTGELFF. CDR3 in DNA: TGTGCCACCAGCAGAGAAGAGGGCCCGGCTTCGAACACCGGGGAGCTGTTTTTT.

This clone has more than one count but fewer than ten. CDR3 nucleotide sequence: TGCAGCGCTACCTCAGACGGGCTCGAGCAGTACTTC. Translating it yields CSATSDGLEQYF. The rearrangement joins TRBV29-1 to TRBJ2-7, with D uncertain. The CDR3 spans 12 residues. The germline gives CDR1 SQVTM, CDR2 ANQGSEA. Between the trimmed V and J ends, which lost 7 bases and 6 bases, there was a span of 16 bases.